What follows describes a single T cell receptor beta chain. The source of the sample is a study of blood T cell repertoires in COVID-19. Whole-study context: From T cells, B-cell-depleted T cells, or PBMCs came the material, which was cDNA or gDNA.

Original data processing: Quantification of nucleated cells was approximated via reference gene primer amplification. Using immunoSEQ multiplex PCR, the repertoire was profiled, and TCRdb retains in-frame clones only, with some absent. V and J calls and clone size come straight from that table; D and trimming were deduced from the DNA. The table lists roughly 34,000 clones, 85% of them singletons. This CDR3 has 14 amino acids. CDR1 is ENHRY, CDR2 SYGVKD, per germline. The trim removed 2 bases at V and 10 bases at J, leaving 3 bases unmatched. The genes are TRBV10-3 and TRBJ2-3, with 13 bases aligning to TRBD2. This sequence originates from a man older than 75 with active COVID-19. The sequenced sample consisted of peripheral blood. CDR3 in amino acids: CAISETSGGAPQYF. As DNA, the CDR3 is TGTGCCATCAGTGAGACTAGCGGGGGGGCTCCGCAGTATTTT.